The TCR beta chain under discussion was sequenced for a study of T cell changes during pregnancy in multiple sclerosis. Of note for this clone: Its ends do not fully match the called genes, so a read error is possible.

Profiling relied on immunoSEQ multiplex PCR, and the TCRdb table lists in-frame clones only, not all of them. The sample consists of 100,000 to 130,000 clones, 80% to 95% of them appearing once. The TCR sequence derives from a female donor in good health, enrolled as a control in a pregnancy study. The sample here was peripheral blood, taken in the third trimester of pregnancy.

In DNA, the CDR3 is TGTGCTAGCAGCCAGGGGGCAGATACGCAGTATTTT. Its translation is CASSQGADTQYF. The genes are TRBV7-7 and TRBJ2-3, with 7 positions matching TRBD1. The CDR3 covers 12 residues. Per germline, CDR1 SSHAT and CDR2 FNYEAQ (reference sequence).